A selection of T cell receptor beta chains follows, all from one sample in a study of blood T cell repertoires in COVID-19. Profiling relied on immunoSEQ multiplex PCR, and the TCRdb table lists in-frame clones only, not all of them. Counted here are 65,000 or so clones, over 65% occurring once; the ten biggest clones make up about 0.87%. The material sequenced was peripheral blood. Receptors were obtained from a woman aged 65 to 85 with acute or convalescent COVID-19. The CDR3 runs from the conserved cysteine through the conserved F or W. D genes are given only for firm matches. Only part of the rows carry a size: once, few, many, or a class if the clone is expanded.

TRBJ2-2 | . | . | TRBV19 | CASRRDLTGELFF | TGTGCCAGCCGACGGGATCTCACCGGGGAGCTGTTTTTT
TRBJ1-1 | TRBD1 | . | TRBV19 | CASSIRGPVTEAFF | TGTGCCAGTAGTATTAGGGGGCCGGTCACTGAAGCTTTCTTT
TRBJ1-5 | . | . | TRBV7-9 | CASSPPGDQPQHF | TGTGCCAGCAGCCCTCCCGGTGATCAGCCCCAGCATTTT
TRBJ2-7 | . | few | TRBV19 | CASSISTASSYEQYF | TGTGCCAGTAGTATTTCGACAGCGAGCTCCTACGAGCAGTACTTC
TRBJ1-6 | . | . | TRBV10-3 | CAISQGNSPLHF | TGTGCCATCAGCCAGGGTAATTCACCCCTCCACTTT
TRBJ1-4 | . | . | TRBV5-1 | CASSTIGAANEKLFF | TGCGCCAGCAGCACGATAGGGGCAGCTAATGAAAAACTGTTTTTT
TRBJ2-5 | TRBD1 | . | TRBV11-2 | CASSPPYRGPNQETQYF | TGTGCCAGCAGCCCCCCTTACAGGGGGCCGAACCAAGAGACCCAGTACTTC
TRBJ2-1 | TRBD1 | . | TRBV28 | CASSLSGGPLDEQFF | TGTGCCAGCAGTTTATCAGGGGGCCCGCTGGATGAGCAGTTCTTC
TRBJ2-1 | . | . | TRBV7-2 | CASSLAGRGVYNEQFF | TGTGCCAGCAGCTTGGCGGGACGAGGTGTTTACAATGAGCAGTTCTTC
TRBJ2-7 | . | . | TRBV21-1 | CASSGEQYF | TGTGCCAGCTCCGGGGAGCAGTACTTC
TRBJ2-3 | . | . | TRBV7-3 | CASSPTHSTDTQYF | TGTGCCAGCAGCCCGACACATAGCACAGATACGCAGTATTTT
TRBJ1-4 | TRBD1 | once | TRBV27 | CASSVAQGTNEKLFF | TGTGCCAGCAGTGTAGCACAGGGGACTAATGAAAAACTGTTTTTT
TRBJ2-2 | . | . | TRBV5-8 | CASSPFNRDGELFF | TGTGCCAGCAGCCCATTTAACAGGGACGGGGAGCTGTTTTTT
TRBJ2-3 | . | . | TRBV6-2/TRBV6-3 | CASSSTGSTDTQYF | TGTGCCAGCAGTAGCACGGGTAGCACAGATACGCAGTATTTT
TRBJ1-1 | . | . | TRBV30 | CAWSRGQMNTEAFF | TGTGCCTGGAGTCGAGGACAGATGAACACTGAAGCTTTCTTT
TRBJ2-7 | . | . | TRBV19 | CASSTQASGYLEQYF | TGTGCCAGTAGTACACAGGCTTCTGGATATTTAGAGCAGTACTTC
TRBJ2-1 | TRBD1 | . | TRBV18 | CASSRDRDEQFF | TGTGCCAGCTCGAGAGACAGGGATGAGCAGTTCTTC
TRBJ1-6 | TRBD1 | . | TRBV9 | CASSSLTGANSPLHF | TGTGCCAGCAGCTCCCTAACAGGGGCCAATTCACCCCTCCACTTT
TRBJ2-3 | . | . | TRBV12-3/TRBV12-4 | CASSYAVDTQYF | TGTGCCAGCAGCTATGCGGTAGATACGCAGTATTTT
TRBJ1-5 | . | . | TRBV4-3 | CASSQVAGFDQPQHF | TGCGCCAGCAGCCAAGTGGCAGGGTTCGACCAGCCCCAGCATTTT
TRBJ1-1 | . | . | TRBV12-3/TRBV12-4 | CASSLARSTEAFF | TGTGCCAGCAGTTTAGCGCGGTCGACTGAAGCTTTCTTT
TRBJ2-2 | TRBD1 | . | TRBV24-1 | CATSGPGQENTGELFF | TGTGCCACCAGTGGACCGGGACAGGAGAACACCGGGGAGCTGTTTTTT
TRBJ2-4 | . | . | TRBV6-5 | CASSYSGRGAKNIQYF | TGTGCCAGCAGTTACTCAGGGCGGGGAGCCAAAAACATTCAGTACTTC
TRBJ2-7 | TRBD2 | . | TRBV9 | CASSPRLAGEQYF | TGTGCCAGCAGCCCGCGACTAGCCGGCGAGCAGTACTTC
TRBJ1-3 | . | . | TRBV5-1 | CASSSTGNSGNTIYF | TGCGCCAGCAGTTCCACAGGGAACTCTGGAAACACCATATATTTT
TRBJ2-5 | TRBD1 | few | TRBV3-1/TRBV3-2 | CASSHWDRGPDFETQYF | TGTGCCAGCAGCCACTGGGACAGGGGGCCGGATTTTGAGACCCAGTACTTC
TRBJ2-1 | . | . | TRBV3-1/TRBV3-2 | CASSQAWAGESEQFF | TGTGCCAGCAGCCAAGCATGGGCAGGGGAGAGTGAGCAGTTCTTC